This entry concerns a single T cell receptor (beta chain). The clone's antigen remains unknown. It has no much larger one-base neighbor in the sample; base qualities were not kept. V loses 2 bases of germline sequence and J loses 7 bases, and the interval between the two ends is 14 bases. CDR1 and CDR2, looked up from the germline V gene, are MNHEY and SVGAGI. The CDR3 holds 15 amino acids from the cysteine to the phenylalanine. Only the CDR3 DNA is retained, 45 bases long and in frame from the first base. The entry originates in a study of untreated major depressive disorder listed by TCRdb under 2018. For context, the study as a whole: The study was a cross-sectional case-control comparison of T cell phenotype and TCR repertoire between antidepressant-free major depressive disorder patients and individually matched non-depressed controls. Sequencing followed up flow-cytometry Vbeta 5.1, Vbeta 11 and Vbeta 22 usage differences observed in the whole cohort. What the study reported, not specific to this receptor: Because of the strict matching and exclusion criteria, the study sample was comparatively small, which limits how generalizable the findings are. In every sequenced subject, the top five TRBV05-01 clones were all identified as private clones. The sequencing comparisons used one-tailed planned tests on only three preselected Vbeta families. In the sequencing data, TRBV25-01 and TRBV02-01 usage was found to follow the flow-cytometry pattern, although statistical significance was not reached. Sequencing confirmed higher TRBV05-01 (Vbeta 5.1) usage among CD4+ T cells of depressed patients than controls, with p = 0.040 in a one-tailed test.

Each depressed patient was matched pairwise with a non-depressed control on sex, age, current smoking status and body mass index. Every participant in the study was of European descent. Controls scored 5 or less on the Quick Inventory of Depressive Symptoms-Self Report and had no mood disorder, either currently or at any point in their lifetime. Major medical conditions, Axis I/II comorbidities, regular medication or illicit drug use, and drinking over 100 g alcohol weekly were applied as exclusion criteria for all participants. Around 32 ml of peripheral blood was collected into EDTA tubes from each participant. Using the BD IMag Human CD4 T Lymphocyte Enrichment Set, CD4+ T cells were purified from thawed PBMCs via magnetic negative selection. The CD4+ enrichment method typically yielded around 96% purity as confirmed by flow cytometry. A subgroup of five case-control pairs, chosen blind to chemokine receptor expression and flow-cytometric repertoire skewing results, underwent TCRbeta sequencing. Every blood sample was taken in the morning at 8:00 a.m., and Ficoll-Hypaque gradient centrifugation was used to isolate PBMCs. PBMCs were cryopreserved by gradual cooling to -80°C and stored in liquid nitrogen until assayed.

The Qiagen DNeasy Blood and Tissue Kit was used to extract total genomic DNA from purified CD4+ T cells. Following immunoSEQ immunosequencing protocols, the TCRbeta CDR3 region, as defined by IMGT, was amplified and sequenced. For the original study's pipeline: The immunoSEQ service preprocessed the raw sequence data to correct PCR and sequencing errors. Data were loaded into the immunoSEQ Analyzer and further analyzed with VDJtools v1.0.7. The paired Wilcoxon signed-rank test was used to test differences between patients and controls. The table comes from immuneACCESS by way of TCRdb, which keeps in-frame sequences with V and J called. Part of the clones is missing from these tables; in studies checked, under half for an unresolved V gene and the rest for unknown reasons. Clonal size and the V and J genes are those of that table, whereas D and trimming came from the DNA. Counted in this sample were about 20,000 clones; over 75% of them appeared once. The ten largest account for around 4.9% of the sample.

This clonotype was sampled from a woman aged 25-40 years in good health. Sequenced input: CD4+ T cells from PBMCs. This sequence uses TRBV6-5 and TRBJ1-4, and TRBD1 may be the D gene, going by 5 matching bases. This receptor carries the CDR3 CASSYTGRSFEKLFF. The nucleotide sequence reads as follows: TGTGCCAGCAGTTACACGGGACGGTCCTTTGAAAAACTGTTTTTT.